This TCR beta chain was profiled in a study of spatial heterogeneity in lung cancer. Study information: Combinations of a unique TCR and a UMI were tallied in raw reads, and on average each appeared more than ten times.

Described time point: sample taken at primary tumor resection. The authors sequenced whole RNA from tumor, nontumor lung or frozen PBMC without sorting. The donor group consisted of under 90 patients who had untreated, early-stage non-small cell lung cancer. This clonotype was seen many times. TCRdb redid the calling of the 5' RACE reads with MiXCR, one entry per CDR3 protein. The sample holds approximately 24,000 distinct CDR3 sequences; 4.7% are singletons and the top ten take less than 5.5%. From germline, CDR1 is SQVTM and CDR2 ANQGSEA. Trimming removed 6 bases from V and 4 bases from J, with 12 bases in between. The CDR3 covers 13 residues.

The starting material was PBMCs, obtained at surgery. The receptor's source is a male donor with early-stage non-small cell lung cancer. The genes are TRBV29-1 and TRBJ1-4; D might be TRBD1 (6 bases). CDR3 residues: CSVAGQSNEKLFF. CDR3 nucleotides: TGCAGCGTCGCAGGACAGAGTAATGAAAAACTGTTTTTT.